The 24 T cell receptor beta chains below come from one sample, sequenced in a study of radiotherapy plus CTLA-4 blockade in lung cancer. TCRdb keeps only in-frame clones here, not all; method: immunoSEQ multiplex PCR. There are some 100,000 clones in the sample; 65% to 85% occur only once, and over 4% lies in the top ten. Sequences were derived from peripheral blood, sampled from a patient treated with radiotherapy plus ipilimumab. The receptors were gathered from a human donor with non-small cell lung cancer who had a partial response to radiotherapy plus ipilimumab.

This rearrangement joins TRBV9 to TRBJ1-5; TRBD1 matches at 10 bases. Looked up from germline, CDR1 is SGDLS and CDR2 is YYNGEE. The CDR3 runs to 21 residues. Germline trimming cut 0 bases from V and 2 bases from J; bases unmatched to any gene: 17. Here the CDR3 reads CASSVVPTRTDRGHGNQPQHF. In DNA form, the CDR3 reads TGTGCCAGCAGCGTAGTACCAACCAGAACAGACAGGGGGCATGGCAATCAGCCCCAGCATTTT.

This sequence joins TRBV28 and TRBJ2-5; the D gene is possibly TRBD2 (7 bases). Germline assignment: CDR1 MDHEN and CDR2 SYDVKM. The V end lost 8 bases, the J end lost 5 bases, and 15 bases lay between the germline ends. The CDR3 consists of 13 residues. The CDR3 sequence: CASGRGGSETQYF. CDR3 nucleotide sequence: TGTGCCAGCGGCAGGGGAGGGTCGGAGACCCAGTACTTC. The full variable domain, in which reference TRBV28 and TRBJ2-5 provide the parts outside the CDR3, is DVKVTQSSRYLVKRTGEKVFLECVQDMDHENMFWYRQDPGLGLRLIYFSYDVKMKEKGDIPEGYSVSREKKERFSLILESASTNQTSMYLCASGRGGSETQYFGPGTRLLVL.

Concerning this clone itself: One junction end does not reproduce the germline sequence, and a read error may be involved. The CDR3 region is CTSSPTGLPNTGELFF. The CDR3 DNA reads as TGCACCAGCAGCCCGACAGGGCTTCCCAACACCGGGGAGCTGTTTTTT. This chain joins TRBV5-1 and TRBJ2-2; 7 nucleotides line up with TRBD1. Germline assignment: CDR1 SGHRS and CDR2 YFSETQ. The CDR3 sequence is 16 residues long.

The chain is built from TRBV25-1 and TRBJ2-7; a possible D gene is TRBD2 (6 bases). The CDR3 spans 15 residues. The ends were cut back, 0 bases at V and 2 bases at J, with 11 bases in the middle. From germline, CDR1 is MGHDK and CDR2 SYGVNS. The CDR3 loop reads CASSEYGGLTYEQYF. For the CDR3, the DNA is TGTGCCAGCAGTGAATATGGTGGACTAACCTACGAGCAGTACTTC.

The chain carries TRBV7-2 and TRBJ1-4; D perhaps matches TRBD1 (6 bases). Germline loops: CDR1 SGHTA, CDR2 FQGNSA. The CDR3 consists of 19 residues. V lost 0 bases and J 2 bases, leaving 19 bases between the germline ends. The CDR3 region is CASSLAVDTSRGTNEKLFF. CDR3 nucleotides: TGTGCCAGCAGCTTAGCCGTTGACACTTCTAGGGGGACTAATGAAAAACTGTTTTTT. Drawing the rest from reference TRBV7-2 and TRBJ1-4, the complete variable domain is GAGVSQSPSNKVTEKGKDVELRCDPISGHTALYWYRQSLGQGLEFLIYFQGNSAPDKSGLPSDRFSAERTGGSVSTLTIQRTQQEDSAVYLCASSLAVDTSRGTNEKLFFGSGTQLSVL.

The chain carries TRBV7-9 and TRBJ2-7; 8 bases match TRBD2. Unmatched junction bases numbered 3, after V lost 5 bases and J lost 3 bases. The length of the CDR3 is 13 residues. In germline, CDR1 is SEHNR, CDR2 FQNEAQ (reference sequence). In DNA form, the CDR3 reads TGTGCCAGCAGCCGGAGCGGGAGCTACGAGCAGTACGTC. Residues: CASSRSGSYEQYV.

The V and J genes are TRBV5-5 and TRBJ1-3, with TRBD1 matching 7 bases. The V segment lost 1 base and the J segment 4 bases; nucleotides outside the gene matches: 11. CDR3 length equals 17 residues. Germline V gene sequence: CDR1 SGHKS, CDR2 YYEKEE (reference sequence). CDR3 DNA sequence: TGTGCCAGCAGCTTGCCCCCCCAGGGGGTAGGAGGAAACACCATATATTTT. Amino acid sequence: CASSLPPQGVGGNTIYF.

The J gene is TRBJ2-3, the V gene TRBV9; tentatively, D is TRBD1 (6 bases). The CDR3 covers 16 residues. Trimming stripped 4 bases from V and 4 bases from J, with 19 bases between. Germline lookup yields CDR1 SGDLS and CDR2 YYNGEE. The CDR3 is CASSLSGQGFADTQYF. The CDR3 nucleotides read TGTGCCAGCAGCCTTAGTGGGCAGGGGTTTGCAGATACGCAGTATTTT.

The J gene is TRBJ2-3, the V gene TRBV5-1; D perhaps matches TRBD1 (6 bases). Germline CDR1 SGHRS, CDR2 YFSETQ. The CDR3 runs 14 residues. V was cut by 1 base and J by 3 bases, with 9 bases left in between. The CDR3 sequence is CASSLLGGTDTQYF. The CDR3 DNA reads as TGCGCCAGCAGCTTGCTAGGGGGTACAGATACGCAGTATTTT.

The chain employs TRBV7-3 and TRBJ2-1, with TRBD2 as a possible D gene (5 bases). This CDR3 region has 11 residues. Germline values: CDR1 SGHTA, CDR2 FQGTGA. V lost 7 bases, J lost 9 bases, and 10 bases lay in between. In DNA, the CDR3 is TGTGCCAGCATGGGGAGTGGTGAGCAGTTCTTC. Its translation is CASMGSGEQFF.

The chain couples TRBV30 to TRBJ1-2; no definite D call. The CDR3 loop spans 12 amino acids. Germline CDR1 GTSNPN, CDR2 SVGIG (reference sequence). Trimming cost V 0 bases and J 7 bases, with 9 bases left between them. In nucleotides, the CDR3 is TGTGCCTGGAGTGTAAGCGCCTTTGGCTACACCTTC. Translating gives CAWSVSAFGYTF.

This clone has only one observation. One end of the junction does not line up with germline, which may come from a read error. The gene calls are TRBV6-1 and TRBJ1-1, with 8 nucleotides matching TRBD1. The CDR3 consists of 14 residues. Per the germline V gene, CDR1 is MNHNS and CDR2 is SASEGT. The CDR3 DNA reads TGTGCCGGCAGACAGGGGCCATCGAACACTGAAGCTTTCTTT. Translation gives CAGRQGPSNTEAFF.

The chain combines TRBV30 with TRBJ2-1, with no clear D. The CDR3 covers 14 residues. The V and J ends lost 0 bases and 2 bases respectively, with 8 bases between them. Germline V lookup: CDR1 GTSNPN, CDR2 SVGIG (reference sequence). In DNA, the CDR3 is TGTGCCTGGAGTGTACGCAGGACCTACAATGAGCAGTTCTTC. The encoded protein is CAWSVRRTYNEQFF.

V and J are TRBV28 and TRBJ1-2; D uncertain. The CDR3 is made up of 16 amino acids. Germline CDR1 reads MDHEN; CDR2 reads SYDVKM. Trimming removed 5 bases from V and 3 bases from J, with 19 bases in between. CDR3: CASSPRRVFSHYGYTF. CDR3 bases: TGTGCCAGCAGTCCAAGGAGGGTTTTCAGCCACTATGGCTACACCTTC.

The genes are TRBV28 and TRBJ2-2, with 8 positions matching TRBD1. Losses at the gene ends were 6 bases for V and 2 bases for J; bases not matched to a gene: 5. The germline CDR1 and CDR2 sequences are MDHEN and SYDVKM. This CDR3 is built from 15 residues. The CDR3 DNA is TGTGCCAGCAGGGGACAGGCGCTAAACACCGGGGAGCTGTTTTTT. It specifies CASRGQALNTGELFF.

The chain carries TRBV28 and TRBJ1-4; TRBD1 aligns across 8 bases. In germline, CDR1 is MDHEN, CDR2 SYDVKM. The length of the CDR3 is 16 residues. J gave up 5 bases and V 6 bases, and 11 bases lay outside the gene matches. CDR3 in amino acids: CASSILITGGNEKLFF. In DNA, the CDR3 is TGTGCCAGCAGCATACTCATTACAGGGGGGAATGAAAAACTGTTTTTT.

This chain joins TRBV2 and TRBJ2-5, with 7 nucleotides matching TRBD2. With the DNA end fitting TRBJ2-7 better, the J assignment may be wrong. Germline V lookup: CDR1 SNHLY, CDR2 FYNNEI. The CDR3 consists of 14 residues. The CDR3, as DNA: TGTGCCAGCAGGGGACCCGGGGGGTCCTACGAGCAGTACTTC. Translation: CASRGPGGSYEQYF.

This chain links TRBV7-2 with TRBJ2-4; TRBD2 aligns across 12 bases. The V segment lost 4 bases and the J segment 8 bases; nucleotides outside the gene matches: 9. Looked up from germline, CDR1 is SGHTA and CDR2 is FQGNSA. This CDR3 has 16 residues. Written as DNA, the CDR3 is TGTGCCAGCAGCTCGGAAAGACTAGCGGGAGAGGACATTCAGTACTTC. It encodes CASSSERLAGEDIQYF.

This chain links TRBV23-1 with TRBJ2-7, with 8 bases matching TRBD2. TRBV23-1 falls under the ORF class, with uncertain function. The trim removed 3 bases at V and 1 base at J, leaving 8 bases unmatched. This CDR3 is 16 amino acids long. DNA of the CDR3: TGCGCCAGCAGTCACCGGGGGGGACCCGATTCCTACGAGCAGTACGTC. Translated, it gives CASSHRGGPDSYEQYV.

This chain uses TRBV5-1 with TRBJ2-1; TRBD2 matches at 7 bases. The CDR3 is 16 amino acids. J was trimmed by 1 base and V by 0 bases; bases with no gene match: 4. Germline V gene data show CDR1 as SGHRS and CDR2 as YFSETQ. CDR3 sequence reads: CASSLVAGVSYNEQFF. CDR3 DNA: TGCGCCAGCAGCTTGGTTGCGGGAGTGTCCTACAATGAGCAGTTCTTC.

The V and J genes are TRBV7-2 and TRBJ1-2; TRBD1 might be the D (6 bases). This CDR3 spans 13 amino acids. Germline V lookup: CDR1 SGHTA, CDR2 FQGNSA. The V end was cut by 4 bases, the J end by 8 bases, with 14 bases between. The chain's CDR3 is CASSSSGVRGYTF. CDR3 coding DNA: TGTGCCAGCAGCTCGTCAGGGGTGCGAGGCTACACCTTC.

V gene TRBV6-5 combines with J gene TRBJ1-2; D call uncertain. Trimming pared 7 bases from V and 1 base from J, leaving 7 bases between. The CDR3 contains 12 residues. Germline V gene data show CDR1 as MNHEY and CDR2 as SVGAGI. The CDR3 DNA reads TGTGCCAGCACGATGAGTAACTATGGCTACACCTTC. This encodes CASTMSNYGYTF.

A few counts support this clone. V usage is TRBV27 and J usage is TRBJ1-2; the D gene is possibly TRBD1 (5 bases). The germline V gene encodes CDR1 MNHEY and CDR2 SMNVEV (reference sequence). Trimming removed 8 bases at V and 4 bases at J, with 17 bases between. This CDR3 spans 14 amino acids. CDR3 protein: CASGRQDSIYGYTF. Written as DNA, the CDR3 is TGTGCCAGCGGGAGGCAAGACAGTATCTATGGCTACACCTTC.

This rearrangement joins TRBV6-6 to TRBJ1-2; TRBD1 might be the D (6 bases). V lost 0 bases and J lost 4, with 6 bases in between. CDR1 and CDR2 from the germline V gene are MNHNY and SVGAGI (reference sequence). This CDR3 comprises 13 residues. The CDR3, as DNA: TGTGCCAGCAGTTACTCGACAGGCTATGGCTACACCTTC. Its translation is CASSYSTGYGYTF.